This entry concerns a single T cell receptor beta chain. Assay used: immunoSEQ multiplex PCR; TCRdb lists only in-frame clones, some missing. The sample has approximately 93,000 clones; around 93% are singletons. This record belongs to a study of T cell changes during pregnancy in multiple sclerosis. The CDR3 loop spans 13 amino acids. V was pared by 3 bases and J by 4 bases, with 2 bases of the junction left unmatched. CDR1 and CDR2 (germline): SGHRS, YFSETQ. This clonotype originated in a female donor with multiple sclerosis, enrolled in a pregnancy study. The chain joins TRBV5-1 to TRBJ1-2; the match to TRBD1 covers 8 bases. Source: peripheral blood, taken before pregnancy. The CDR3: CASSSQGGYGYTF. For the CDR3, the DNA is TGCGCCAGCAGCTCACAGGGGGGCTATGGCTACACCTTC.